A single sample is the source of the 31 T cell receptor beta chains below, sequenced in a study of blood T cell repertoires in COVID-19. Profiling relied on immunoSEQ multiplex PCR, and the TCRdb table lists in-frame clones only, not all of them. The sample shows roughly 78,000 clones, about 89% of them seen only once. The sequencing input was peripheral blood. The receptors shown here come from a man aged 55-75 years with acute or convalescent COVID-19.

A single count supports this clone. V is TRBV7-9 and J is TRBJ1-4, with TRBD1 matching 7 bases. The CDR3 runs 14 residues. Germline V lookup: CDR1 SEHNR, CDR2 FQNEAQ (reference sequence). V lost 5 bases and J lost 7; bases outside the gene matches: 7. The CDR3 nucleotides read TGTGCCAGCAGCCCAGACAGGGAGAGTGAAAAACTGTTTTTT. It codes for CASSPDRESEKLFF. The full variable domain, its missing parts supplied by reference TRBV7-9 and TRBJ1-4, is DTGVSQNPRHKITKRGQNVTFRCDPISEHNRLYWYRQTLGQGPEFLTYFQNEAQLEKSRLLSDRFSAERPKGSFSTLEIQRTEQGDSAMYLCASSPDRESEKLFFGSGTQLSVL.

This clone has only a few counts. The gene calls are TRBV9 and TRBJ1-4, with TRBD1 matching over 7 bases. Trimming at V came to 2 bases and at J to 6 bases, leaving 7 bases not matched to a gene. The CDR3 runs 15 residues. Germline CDR1 SGDLS, CDR2 YYNGEE. CDR3 bases: TGTGCCAGCAGCGTTTCCGGGACAGTTGATGAAAAACTGTTTTTT. This codes for CASSVSGTVDEKLFF.

The chain joins TRBV7-3 to TRBJ1-1; TRBD1 is a possible D gene (5 bases). Trimming took 5 bases from V and 5 from J, leaving 9 bases between them. The germline gives CDR1 SGHTA, CDR2 FQGTGA. There are 12 residues in the CDR3. The CDR3 sequence: CASSPGGTEAFF. CDR3 in DNA: TGTGCCAGCAGCCCCGGGGGGACTGAAGCTTTCTTT.

V usage is TRBV24-1 and J usage is TRBJ2-3; TRBD1 aligns across 10 bases. V was clipped by 7 bases and J by 4 bases; unmatched bases: 7. The CDR3 totals 15 residues. Per germline, CDR1 KGHDR and CDR2 SFDVKD. In nucleotides, the CDR3 is TGTGCCACCAGCGAGGACAGGGGGGTTGCAGATACGCAGTATTTT. Amino acid sequence: CATSEDRGVADTQYF.

The V call is TRBV7-3, the J call TRBJ1-2, with D possibly TRBD1 on 5 matching bases. V dropped 4 bases and J dropped 0 bases, with 18 bases sitting between them. Germline loops: CDR1 SGHTA, CDR2 FQGTGA. CDR3 length: 17 residues. The CDR3 DNA is TGTGCCAGCAGCTCCGACCCTACAGGTTACACTAACTATGGCTACACCTTC. This codes for CASSSDPTGYTNYGYTF.

The J gene is TRBJ2-7, the V gene TRBV7-6, with TRBD1 as a possible D gene (5 bases). From germline, CDR1 is SGHVS and CDR2 FNYEAQ. This CDR3 is 16 amino acids long. Deletions cut 5 bases from V and 0 bases from J, with 17 bases between. The CDR3 nucleotides are TGTGCCAGCAGCCCCAGTGACAGTCCCTACTCCTACGAGCAGTACTTC. Translation gives CASSPSDSPYSYEQYF.

The CDR3 nucleotides are TGCGCCAGCAGCGCCGGGACTAGCGGGGGGAACTACCAAGAGACCCAGTACTTC. It codes for CASSAGTSGGNYQETQYF. The rearrangement links TRBV5-1 to TRBJ2-5; 15 nucleotides line up with TRBD2. V was pared by 4 bases and J by 0 bases, with 7 bases of the junction left unmatched. CDR1 SGHRS and CDR2 YFSETQ come from the germline V gene. This CDR3 contains 18 residues.

The genes are TRBV9 and TRBJ1-2, with 8 nucleotides matching TRBD1. Unmatched junction bases numbered 5, after V lost 5 bases and J lost 8 bases. In germline, CDR1 is SGDLS, CDR2 YYNGEE. This CDR3 contains 12 residues. CDR3 nucleotides: TGTGCCAGCAGACCTACAGGGGGAGGCTACACCTTC. This gives the protein CASRPTGGGYTF. The full variable domain, with the rest looked up from reference TRBV9 and TRBJ1-2, is DSGVTQTPKHLITATGQRVTLRCSPRSGDLSVYWYQQSLDQGLQFLIQYYNGEERAKGNILERFSAQQFPDLHSELNLSSLELGDSALYFCASRPTGGGYTFGSGTRLTVV.

This sequence joins TRBV10-1 and TRBJ2-2; 9 bases fit TRBD2. Germline-derived CDR1 and CDR2 are WNHNN and SYGVQD (reference sequence). The junction had 5 bases not matched to a gene; V was cut back by 4 bases and J by 5 bases. CDR3 length: 15 residues. The CDR3 region has the DNA TGCGCCAGCAGTGTAGCGGCGGGGGGGACCGGGGAGCTGTTTTTT. Residues: CASSVAAGGTGELFF.

This chain uses TRBV11-3 with TRBJ2-1; 7 bases are shared with TRBD2. The germline CDR1 and CDR2 sequences are SGHNT and YENEEA. With 5 bases clipped from V and 3 bases from J, the junction kept 10 bases outside the gene matches. This CDR3 comprises 16 residues. The CDR3 spells CASSVLTSAGYNEQFF. CDR3 sequence (DNA): TGTGCCAGCAGCGTTCTCACTAGCGCCGGCTACAATGAGCAGTTCTTC.

The J gene is TRBJ2-1, the V gene TRBV4-1; the D gene is possibly TRBD1 (6 bases). The CDR3 totals 13 residues. V lost 3 bases, J lost 7 bases, and 10 bases lay in between. Germline V gene sequence: CDR1 MGHRA, CDR2 YSYEKL. CDR3 in amino acids: CASSQGAWNEQFF. DNA for the CDR3: TGCGCCAGCAGCCAGGGGGCTTGGAATGAGCAGTTCTTC.

This rearrangement joins TRBV5-1 to TRBJ1-2, with 11 bases fitting TRBD1. V lost 4 bases and J lost 1; bases outside the gene matches: 6. Germline loops: CDR1 SGHRS, CDR2 YFSETQ. The CDR3 length is 16 residues. CDR3 in DNA: TGCGCCAGCAGCCCGGGACAGGGGGTCAGTAACTATGGCTACACCTTC. Translation: CASSPGQGVSNYGYTF.

The V call is TRBV7-2, the J call TRBJ2-3; the D is unclear. The CDR3 is made up of 13 amino acids. Trimming stripped 1 base from V and 2 bases from J, with 4 bases between. The V gene's germline CDR1 is SGHTA and CDR2 FQGNSA. CDR3 in DNA: TGTGCCAGCAGCTTAGATTACACAGATACGCAGTATTTT. The encoded protein is CASSLDYTDTQYF. Based on the CDR3 plus reference TRBV7-2 and TRBJ2-3, the full variable domain is GAGVSQSPSNKVTEKGKDVELRCDPISGHTALYWYRQSLGQGLEFLIYFQGNSAPDKSGLPSDRFSAERTGGSVSTLTIQRTQQEDSAVYLCASSLDYTDTQYFGPGTRLTVL.

This clone was detected only a few times. The chain has TRBV7-9 and TRBJ2-7; D is possibly TRBD2 (6 bases). The germline CDR1 and CDR2 sequences are SEHNR and FQNEAQ (reference sequence). This CDR3 spans 15 amino acids. The germline V and J ends were trimmed by 1 base and 5 bases, with 15 bases remaining between them. The CDR3 protein is CASSLVLGGMDEQYF. Here the CDR3 DNA reads TGTGCCAGCAGCTTAGTACTCGGAGGGATGGACGAGCAGTACTTC.

The chain combines TRBV6-5 with TRBJ2-7; TRBD1 matches at 7 bases. CDR1 is MNHEY and CDR2 is SVGAGI in the germline V gene. CDR3 length equals 13 residues. J gave up 2 bases and V 7 bases, and 5 bases lay outside the gene matches. In DNA form, the CDR3 reads TGTGCCAGCAAGCAGACAGGGCCCTACGAGCAGTACTTC. Amino acids: CASKQTGPYEQYF.

The chain employs TRBV7-7 and TRBJ1-5; a possible D gene is TRBD1 (6 bases). This CDR3 spans 13 amino acids. The V end lost 5 bases, the J end lost 4 bases, and 9 bases lay between the germline ends. From germline, CDR1 is SSHAT and CDR2 FNYEAQ (reference sequence). The CDR3, as DNA: TGTGCCAGCAGCACCGACAGGAATCAGCCCCAGCATTTT. It yields the protein CASSTDRNQPQHF.

This clone was recorded only once. V gene TRBV27 combines with J gene TRBJ2-1, with 9 bases fitting TRBD2. Germline loops: CDR1 MNHEY, CDR2 SMNVEV (reference sequence). Trimming took 6 bases from V and 4 from J; bases not matched to a gene: 10. The CDR3 sequence is 16 residues long. The CDR3 is CASRIWGAGGYNEQFF. The CDR3 coding sequence is TGTGCCAGCAGAATATGGGGGGCGGGAGGGTACAATGAGCAGTTCTTC.

This clone is a singleton in its sample. V gene TRBV6-5 combines with J gene TRBJ2-1; 7 nucleotides agree with TRBD2. CDR3 length: 15 residues. Per germline, CDR1 MNHEY and CDR2 SVGAGI. V shed 8 bases, J shed 4 bases, and the junction held 11 bases outside the gene matches. The CDR3 reads CASHLAANLYNEQFF. The CDR3 DNA reads as TGTGCCAGCCATCTAGCGGCAAACCTATACAATGAGCAGTTCTTC.

The chain is built from TRBV3-1 (or the pseudogene TRBV3-2) and TRBJ1-1, with 7 positions matching TRBD1. The CDR3 totals 14 residues. With 4 bases clipped from V and 7 bases from J, the junction kept 9 bases outside the gene matches. CDR1 LGHDT and CDR2 YNNKEL come from the germline V gene (reference sequence). The CDR3 here is CASSPFTGTDEAFF. As DNA, the CDR3 is TGTGCCAGCAGCCCGTTTACCGGGACAGATGAAGCTTTCTTT.

The chain has TRBV11-3 and TRBJ2-7; a possible D gene is TRBD2 (6 bases). Germline assignment: CDR1 SGHNT and CDR2 YENEEA. Trimming removed 1 base at V and 3 bases at J, with 7 bases between. The CDR3 runs 13 residues. CDR3 loop: CASSLGGDYEQYF. Written as DNA, the CDR3 is TGTGCCAGCAGCTTAGGCGGGGACTACGAGCAGTACTTC.

The rearrangement joins TRBV11-1 to TRBJ1-1; 9 positions match TRBD1. Trimming removed 5 bases from V and 2 bases from J; junction bases left unmatched: 9. Looked up from germline, CDR1 is SGHAT and CDR2 is FQDESV (reference sequence). The CDR3 is 16 residues long. The CDR3 nucleotides read TGTGCCAGCAGCATCATACAGGGGGCTGTAAACACTGAAGCTTTCTTT. Its protein is CASSIIQGAVNTEAFF.

Worth noting for this clone: The same CDR3 also results from other DNA sequences found in this sample. The chain has TRBV11-3 and TRBJ2-2; D possibly corresponds to TRBD2 (5 bases). The germline V gene has CDR1 SGHNT and CDR2 YENEEA. Deletions cut 2 bases from V and 5 bases from J, with 6 bases between. This CDR3 region has 13 residues. This CDR3 is CASSLSGTGELFF. DNA for the CDR3: TGTGCCAGCAGCTTATCGGGAACCGGGGAGCTGTTTTTT.

This chain joins TRBV5-1 and TRBJ1-5; D is uncertain. From germline, CDR1 is SGHRS and CDR2 YFSETQ. The V and J ends lost 0 bases and 4 bases respectively, with 5 bases between them. This CDR3 region has 13 residues. The CDR3 protein is CASSLDSNQPQHF. CDR3 DNA: TGCGCCAGCAGCTTGGACTCGAATCAGCCCCAGCATTTT.

V and J are TRBV10-2 and TRBJ2-1; 10 bases are shared with TRBD2. Germline CDR1 reads WSHSY; CDR2 reads SAAADI. The CDR3 is 16 residues long. The V and J ends lost 6 bases and 3 bases, in that order; junction bases with no gene match: 8. CDR3 DNA sequence: TGCGCCAGCAGGGTACCTAGCGGGAGCGGCTACAATGAGCAGTTCTTC. This sequence encodes CASRVPSGSGYNEQFF.

The CDR3 reads CASRSSGPYNEQFF. The CDR3 DNA sequence: TGCGCCAGCAGGTCTTCAGGGCCCTACAATGAGCAGTTCTTC. This chain connects TRBV5-1 to TRBJ2-1, with a possible D match to TRBD1 (5 bases). The CDR3 is 14 amino acids. Looked up from germline, CDR1 is SGHRS and CDR2 is YFSETQ. V lost 5 bases to trimming and J lost 2 bases, with 11 bases between them.

The rearrangement uses TRBV19 and TRBJ1-1; 7 nucleotides line up with TRBD1. CDR3 length: 14 residues. Unmatched junction bases numbered 4, after V lost 5 bases and J lost 1 base. The germline CDR1 and CDR2 sequences are LNHDA and SQIVND (reference sequence). CDR3 bases: TGTGCCAGTAGTCATCGACAGGGGAACACTGAAGCTTTCTTT. Its translation: CASSHRQGNTEAFF.

The CDR3 loop is CASSPRQANYGYTF. The CDR3 bases are TGTGCCAGCAGTCCAAGACAGGCTAACTATGGCTACACCTTC. This chain uses TRBV27 with TRBJ1-2, with a weak D call TRBD1 (6 bases). V was trimmed by 5 bases and J by 0 bases, leaving 10 bases between them. Germline assignment: CDR1 MNHEY and CDR2 SMNVEV (reference sequence). CDR3 length: 14 amino acids.

The chain uses TRBV6-5 and TRBJ2-1; TRBD2 aligns across 9 bases. The CDR3 loop spans 13 amino acids. The trim removed 6 bases at V and 9 bases at J, leaving 6 bases unmatched. Germline V lookup: CDR1 MNHEY, CDR2 SVGAGI. CDR3 protein: CASSLSGGGEQFF. CDR3 nucleotides: TGTGCCAGCAGCCTTAGCGGGGGCGGTGAGCAGTTCTTC.

This chain joins TRBV28 and TRBJ2-7, with a weak D call TRBD1 (5 bases). Per germline, CDR1 MDHEN and CDR2 SYDVKM. V was trimmed by 5 bases and J by 6 bases, leaving 17 bases between them. This CDR3 is 14 amino acids long. The CDR3, as DNA: TGTGCCAGCAGTGTCCCCCAGGGTAGAGGCGAGCAGTACTTC. This sequence encodes CASSVPQGRGEQYF.

The chain uses TRBV4-1 and TRBJ2-4, with D possibly TRBD1 on 7 matching bases. The V gene lost 0 bases and the J gene lost 0 bases, with 18 bases spanning the gap. The CDR3 has 19 amino acids. In germline, CDR1 is MGHRA, CDR2 YSYEKL. The CDR3 DNA sequence: TGCGCCAGCAGCCAAGATCGCGATGCGGGACAGCTAGCCAAAAACATTCAGTACTTC. Translating gives CASSQDRDAGQLAKNIQYF.

The V call is TRBV5-1, the J call TRBJ2-3; the D gene is possibly TRBD1 (5 bases). V lost 0 bases, J lost 6 bases, and 11 bases lay in between. There are 14 residues in the CDR3. Germline CDR1 reads SGHRS; CDR2 reads YFSETQ. The CDR3 region has the DNA TGCGCCAGCAGCTTGGGTCCAGGGCTGGATACGCAGTATTTT. It encodes CASSLGPGLDTQYF.